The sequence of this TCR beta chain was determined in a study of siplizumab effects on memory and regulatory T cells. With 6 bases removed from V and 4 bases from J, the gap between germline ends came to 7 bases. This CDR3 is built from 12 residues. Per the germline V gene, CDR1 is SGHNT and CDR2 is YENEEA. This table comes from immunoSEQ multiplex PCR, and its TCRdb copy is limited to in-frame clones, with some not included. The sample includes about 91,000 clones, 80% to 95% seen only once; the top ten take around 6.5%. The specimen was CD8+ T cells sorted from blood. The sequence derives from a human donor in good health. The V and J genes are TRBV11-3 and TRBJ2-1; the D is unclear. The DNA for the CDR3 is TGTGCCAGCAGTCTCGAATACAATGAGCAGTTCTTC. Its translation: CASSLEYNEQFF.